This is a list of T cell receptor beta chains from one sample in a study of T cell responses to AZD1222 COVID-19 vaccine. TCRdb keeps only in-frame clones here, not all; method: immunoSEQ multiplex PCR. The sample lists fewer than 85,000 clones; 87% were seen once. The sample here was peripheral blood, taken 28 days after the second AZD1222 dose. These receptors were collected from an adult who received the AZD1222 COVID-19 vaccine. CDR3s include the opening cysteine and the closing phenylalanine or tryptophan. A D gene is named only where the DNA matches it firmly. Only part of the rows carry a size: once, few, many, or a class if the clone is expanded.

j_gene: TRBJ1-5
abundance: .
d_gene: .
v_gene: TRBV30
CDR3nt: TGTGCCTGGACAGGGAAGAACAATCAGCCCCAGCATTTT
CDR3aa: CAWTGKNNQPQHF

j_gene: TRBJ1-5
abundance: .
d_gene: .
v_gene: TRBV24-1
CDR3nt: TGTGCCACCAGTGATCAGGATCAGCCCCAGCATTTT
CDR3aa: CATSDQDQPQHF

j_gene: TRBJ2-7
abundance: .
d_gene: .
v_gene: TRBV2
CDR3nt: TGTGCCAGCAGAGATGCGGGGGACAAGCAGTACTTC
CDR3aa: CASRDAGDKQYF

j_gene: TRBJ1-1
abundance: .
d_gene: TRBD1
v_gene: TRBV6-2/TRBV6-3
CDR3nt: TGTGCCAGCAGTACCCCGACAGGGTTTGGCACTGAAGCTTTCTTT
CDR3aa: CASSTPTGFGTEAFF

j_gene: TRBJ2-3
abundance: .
d_gene: .
v_gene: TRBV11-2
CDR3nt: TGTGCCAGCAGCCCTTCGGCAGATACGCAGTATTTT
CDR3aa: CASSPSADTQYF

j_gene: TRBJ1-3
abundance: .
d_gene: .
v_gene: TRBV28
CDR3nt: TGTGCCAGCAGTCCTCCGGGCGGAAACACCATATATTTT
CDR3aa: CASSPPGGNTIYF

j_gene: TRBJ1-4
abundance: .
d_gene: .
v_gene: TRBV30
CDR3nt: TGTGCCTGGGCCCCCATATGGGGTACTAATGAAAAACTGTTTTTT
CDR3aa: CAWAPIWGTNEKLFF

j_gene: TRBJ2-7
abundance: .
d_gene: .
v_gene: TRBV28
CDR3nt: TGTGCCAGCAGCAGATTTAAAGGGGGAACCTACGAGCAGTACTTC
CDR3aa: CASSRFKGGTYEQYF

j_gene: TRBJ1-5
abundance: .
d_gene: .
v_gene: TRBV7-2
CDR3nt: TGTGCCAGCACCTCTTATAGCAATCAGCCCCAGCATTTT
CDR3aa: CASTSYSNQPQHF

j_gene: TRBJ1-1
abundance: .
d_gene: .
v_gene: TRBV5-1
CDR3nt: TGCGCCAGCAGTTTCACAGCTAACACTGAAGCTTTCTTT
CDR3aa: CASSFTANTEAFF

j_gene: TRBJ2-1
abundance: .
d_gene: TRBD1
v_gene: TRBV10-1
CDR3nt: TGCGCCAGCAGTGTGTCCGGGACAGGGAACAATGAGCAGTTCTTC
CDR3aa: CASSVSGTGNNEQFF

j_gene: TRBJ2-1
abundance: .
d_gene: TRBD1
v_gene: TRBV2
CDR3nt: TGTGCCAGCAAAGTGAATCGACAGGGGCCCTACAATGAGCAGTTCTTC
CDR3aa: CASKVNRQGPYNEQFF

j_gene: TRBJ2-7
abundance: .
d_gene: .
v_gene: TRBV11-1
CDR3nt: TGTGCCAGCTCTCCAGGTGACGAGCAGTACTTC
CDR3aa: CASSPGDEQYF

j_gene: TRBJ1-2
abundance: .
d_gene: .
v_gene: TRBV5-1
CDR3nt: TGCGCCAGCAGCACCGGGACGCCACCCTTTAACTATGGCTACACCTTC
CDR3aa: CASSTGTPPFNYGYTF

j_gene: TRBJ1-2
abundance: .
d_gene: TRBD1
v_gene: TRBV7-2
CDR3nt: TGTGCCAGCAACACCCCTGGGACAGCCTATGGCTACACCTTC
CDR3aa: CASNTPGTAYGYTF

j_gene: TRBJ1-2
abundance: many
d_gene: .
v_gene: TRBV9
CDR3nt: TGTGCCAGCAGCGTAGTAGGCAGTACCTATGGCTACACCTTC
CDR3aa: CASSVVGSTYGYTF

j_gene: TRBJ2-3
abundance: .
d_gene: .
v_gene: TRBV7-2
CDR3nt: TGTGCCAGCAGCCCCTTAGGTAGCGGAGGCACAGATACGCAGTATTTT
CDR3aa: CASSPLGSGGTDTQYF

j_gene: TRBJ1-5
abundance: .
d_gene: TRBD1
v_gene: TRBV19
CDR3nt: TGTGCCAGTAGTATTCTATACAGGGGGGGCAATCAGCCCCAGCATTTT
CDR3aa: CASSILYRGGNQPQHF

j_gene: TRBJ1-6
abundance: .
d_gene: .
v_gene: TRBV5-5
CDR3nt: TGTGCCAGCAGCTTCAGGGATTCACCCCTCCACTTT
CDR3aa: CASSFRDSPLHF